Each of the 15 T cell receptor beta chains below was sequenced from the same sample in a study of spatial heterogeneity in lung cancer (dated by TCRdb to 2018 to 2020). Libraries were prepared through 5' RACE. Sequencing used a NextSeq 500. The raw public data were reprocessed by TCRdb itself: fastp quality trimming at Q25, MiXCR clonotype calling, in-frame beta chains only. Rows are unified per CDR3 protein, each entry keeping the most common DNA and genes. Present in this sample are 23,000 or so distinct CDR3 sequences, over 6% of which were seen just once. Of the sample, around 15% is held by the ten largest clones. Read against the paper, the sample's time point label means: sample taken at primary tumor resection. This material consisted of PBMCs, taken at surgery. These receptors all come from a male donor with early-stage non-small cell lung cancer.

This clonotype was detected ten times or more. This rearrangement joins TRBV15 to TRBJ1-1; D uncertain. Deletions cut 0 bases from V and 2 bases from J, with 7 bases between. The CDR3 runs 14 residues. Germline CDR1 reads LNHNV; CDR2 reads YYDKDF (reference sequence). In nucleotides, the CDR3 is TGTGCCACCAGCAGAGATAAGGGAAACACTGAAGCTTTCTTT. Amino acids: CATSRDKGNTEAFF.

V is TRBV20-1 and J is TRBJ2-7; 8 bases are a match to TRBD2. The V segment lost 5 bases and the J segment 2 bases; nucleotides outside the gene matches: 8. The CDR3 spans 14 residues. The germline V gene has CDR1 DFQATT and CDR2 SNEGSKA (reference sequence). This CDR3 reads CSASKRESPYEQYF. The CDR3 bases are TGCAGTGCTTCCAAGCGGGAGTCCCCCTACGAGCAGTACTTC.

This sequence joins TRBV27 and TRBJ1-1; D remains unclear. Per the germline V gene, CDR1 is MNHEY and CDR2 is SMNVEV (reference sequence). Trimming cost V 2 bases and J 0 bases, with 10 bases left between them. CDR3 length: 15 residues. The CDR3 protein is CASSLTGQMNTEAFF. The CDR3 nucleotides read TGTGCCAGCAGTTTAACCGGCCAGATGAACACTGAAGCTTTCTTT.

This clonotype was recorded a few times. This chain joins TRBV7-9 and TRBJ2-1, with D perhaps TRBD2 (6 bases). The length of the CDR3 is 17 residues. With 2 bases removed from V and 5 bases from J, the gap between germline ends came to 19 bases. From germline, CDR1 is SEHNR and CDR2 FQNEAQ (reference sequence). In nucleotides, the CDR3 is TGTGCCAGCAGCTTACGCGGGACTGCGAGGAAGAACAATGAGCAGTTCTTC. This gives the protein CASSLRGTARKNNEQFF.

The table lists this clonotype with many counts. The V gene is TRBV7-2, the J gene TRBJ1-3, with D possibly being TRBD1 (5 bases). The germline V and J ends were trimmed by 2 bases and 11 bases, with 25 bases remaining between them. Germline V gene sequence: CDR1 SGHTA, CDR2 FQGNSA. The CDR3 runs 17 residues. CDR3 bases: TGTGCCAGCAGCTTATCGGTTAACCGGGACGGAGCTTCTTCCATATATTTT. Its translation: CASSLSVNRDGASSIYF.

This clonotype was counted many times. The rearrangement links TRBV20-1 to TRBJ1-2; 8 nucleotides align to TRBD1. The CDR3 totals 14 residues. V shed 4 bases, J shed 4 bases, and the junction held 8 bases outside the gene matches. Germline V CDR1 and CDR2: DFQATT, SNEGSKA (reference sequence). The CDR3 region has the DNA TGCAGTGCTAACCCGACAGGGGAGGGCTATGGCTACACCTTC. This codes for CSANPTGEGYGYTF.

This chain links TRBV2 with TRBJ1-5; 7 bases are a match to TRBD1. This CDR3 region has 13 residues. Germline V gene lookup returns CDR1 SNHLY and CDR2 FYNNEI. Losses at the gene ends were 7 bases for V and 5 bases for J; bases not matched to a gene: 5. The CDR3 DNA is TGTGCCAGCACGGGACAGCGATATCAGCCCCAGCATTTT. Translated: CASTGQRYQPQHF.

V gene TRBV3-1 combines with J gene TRBJ1-5, with unresolved D. V lost 1 base and J 3 bases, leaving 4 bases between the germline ends. CDR3 length equals 13 residues. Per germline, CDR1 LGHDT and CDR2 YNNKEL (reference sequence). CDR3 nucleotide sequence: TGTGCCAGCAGCCAAGGCGCCAATCAGCCCCAGCATTTT. Protein sequence: CASSQGANQPQHF.

This clonotype was observed many times. The rearrangement uses TRBV28 and TRBJ1-2; D is unclear. This CDR3 comprises 12 residues. Germline CDR1 reads MDHEN; CDR2 reads SYDVKM. V shed 8 bases and J shed 0 bases, with 7 bases lying between them. In nucleotides, the CDR3 is TGTGCCAGCGTCACGACTAACTATGGCTACACCTTC. Its protein is CASVTTNYGYTF.

This clonotype was counted at least ten times. V is TRBV30 and J is TRBJ2-3; 10 bases line up with TRBD2. J gave up 5 bases and V 0 bases, and 11 bases lay outside the gene matches. Germline CDR1 reads GTSNPN; CDR2 reads SVGIG (reference sequence). CDR3 size: 17 residues. The CDR3 DNA reads TGTGCCTGGAGTGTAGCCGTGGGTAGCGGGAGGAGAGATACGCAGTATTTT. This gives the protein CAWSVAVGSGRRDTQYF.

This clonotype was recorded many times. The gene calls are TRBV10-3 and TRBJ1-2; 9 positions agree with TRBD1. The germline V gene has CDR1 ENHRY and CDR2 SYGVKD. This CDR3 has 13 residues. V was clipped by 8 bases and J by 7 bases; unmatched bases: 8. CDR3 in DNA: TGTGCCATCGGTGGACAGGGGCTCAGTGGCTACACCTTC. This encodes CAIGGQGLSGYTF.

This clonotype was recorded at least ten times. The genes are TRBV23-1 and TRBJ2-5, with 7 bases identical to TRBD1. TRBV23-1 is an open reading frame whose function is uncertain. This CDR3 has 18 amino acids. With 6 bases clipped from V and 0 bases from J, the junction kept 16 bases outside the gene matches. CDR3 in amino acids: CASSLFRQGTFHQETQYF. CDR3 nucleotide sequence: TGCGCCAGCAGCCTTTTCAGACAGGGCACATTTCACCAAGAGACCCAGTACTTC.

This clonotype was observed a few times. V is TRBV5-1 and J is TRBJ2-2; 8 nucleotides align to TRBD1. Per germline, CDR1 SGHRS and CDR2 YFSETQ. The V gene end was trimmed by 3 bases and the J gene end by 0 bases; junction bases not matched to a gene: 10. The CDR3 sequence is 18 residues long. CDR3 protein: CASSSGQAKISNTGELFF. CDR3 DNA: TGCGCCAGCAGCTCGGGACAGGCGAAAATCTCGAACACCGGGGAGCTGTTTTTT.

This chain joins TRBV5-1 and TRBJ2-1; no clear D. The germline gives CDR1 SGHRS, CDR2 YFSETQ. The V end was cut by 0 bases, the J end by 3 bases, with 4 bases between. The CDR3 covers 13 residues. CDR3 residues: CASSLGSYNEQFF. The CDR3 DNA follows: TGCGCCAGCAGCTTGGGTAGCTACAATGAGCAGTTCTTC.

This clonotype was counted many times. The chain recombines TRBV29-1 with TRBJ2-1; 10 positions agree with TRBD2. The J segment lost 3 bases and the V segment lost 5 bases, leaving 4 bases of the junction unmatched. The germline V gene encodes CDR1 SQVTM and CDR2 ANQGSEA. The CDR3 is made up of 14 amino acids. The CDR3 here is CSVTLAGDYNEQFF. In DNA form, the CDR3 reads TGCAGCGTTACTCTAGCGGGAGACTACAATGAGCAGTTCTTC.